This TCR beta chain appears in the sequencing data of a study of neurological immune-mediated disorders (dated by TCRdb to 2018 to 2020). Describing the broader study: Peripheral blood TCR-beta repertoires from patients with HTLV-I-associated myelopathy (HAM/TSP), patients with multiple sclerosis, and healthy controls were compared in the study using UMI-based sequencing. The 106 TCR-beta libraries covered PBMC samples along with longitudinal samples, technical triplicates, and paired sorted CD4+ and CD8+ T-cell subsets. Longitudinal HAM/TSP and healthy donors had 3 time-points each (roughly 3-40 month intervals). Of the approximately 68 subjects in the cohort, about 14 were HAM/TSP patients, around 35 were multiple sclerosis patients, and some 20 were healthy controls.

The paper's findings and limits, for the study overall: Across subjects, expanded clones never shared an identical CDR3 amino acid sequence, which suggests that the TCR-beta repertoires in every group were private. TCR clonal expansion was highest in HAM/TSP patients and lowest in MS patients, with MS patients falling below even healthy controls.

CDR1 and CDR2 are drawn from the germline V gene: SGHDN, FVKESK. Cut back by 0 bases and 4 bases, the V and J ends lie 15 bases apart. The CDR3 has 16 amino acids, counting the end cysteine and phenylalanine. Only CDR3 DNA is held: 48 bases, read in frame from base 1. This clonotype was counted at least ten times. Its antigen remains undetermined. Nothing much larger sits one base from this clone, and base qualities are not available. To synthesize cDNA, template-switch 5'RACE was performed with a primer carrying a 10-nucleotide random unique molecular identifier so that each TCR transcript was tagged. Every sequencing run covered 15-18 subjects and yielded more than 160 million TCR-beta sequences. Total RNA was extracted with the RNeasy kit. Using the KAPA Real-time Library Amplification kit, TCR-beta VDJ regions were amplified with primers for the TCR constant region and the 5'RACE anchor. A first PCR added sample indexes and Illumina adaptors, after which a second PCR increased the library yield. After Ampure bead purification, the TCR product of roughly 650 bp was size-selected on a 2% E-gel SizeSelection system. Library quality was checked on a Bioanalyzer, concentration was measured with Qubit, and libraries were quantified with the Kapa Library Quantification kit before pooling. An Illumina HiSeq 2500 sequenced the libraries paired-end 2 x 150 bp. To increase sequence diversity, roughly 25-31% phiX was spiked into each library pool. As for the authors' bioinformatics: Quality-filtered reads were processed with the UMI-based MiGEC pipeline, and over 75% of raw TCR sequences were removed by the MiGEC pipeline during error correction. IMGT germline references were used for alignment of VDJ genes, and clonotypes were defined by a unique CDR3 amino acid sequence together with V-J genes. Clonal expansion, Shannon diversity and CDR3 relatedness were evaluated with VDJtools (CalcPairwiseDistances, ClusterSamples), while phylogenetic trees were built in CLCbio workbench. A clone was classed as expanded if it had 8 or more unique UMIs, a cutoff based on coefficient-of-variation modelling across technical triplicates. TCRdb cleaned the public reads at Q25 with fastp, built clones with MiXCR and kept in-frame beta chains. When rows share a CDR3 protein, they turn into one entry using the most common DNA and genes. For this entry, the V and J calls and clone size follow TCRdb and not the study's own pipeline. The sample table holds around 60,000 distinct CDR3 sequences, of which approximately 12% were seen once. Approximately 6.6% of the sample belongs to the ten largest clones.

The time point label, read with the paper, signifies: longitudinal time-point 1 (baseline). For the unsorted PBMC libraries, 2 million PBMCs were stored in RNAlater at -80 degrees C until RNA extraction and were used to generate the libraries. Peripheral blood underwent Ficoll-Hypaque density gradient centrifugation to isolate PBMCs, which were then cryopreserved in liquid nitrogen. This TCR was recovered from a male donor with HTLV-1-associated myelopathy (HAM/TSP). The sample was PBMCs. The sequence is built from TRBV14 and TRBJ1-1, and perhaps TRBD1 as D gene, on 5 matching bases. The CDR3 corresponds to CASSQEFGGRGTEAFF. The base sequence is TGTGCCAGCAGCCAAGAGTTCGGGGGTCGGGGCACTGAAGCTTTCTTT.